The 22 T cell receptor beta chains below come from one sample, sequenced in a study of T cell responses to AZD1222 COVID-19 vaccine. Repertoires were generated with immunoSEQ multiplex PCR, while TCRdb's copy carries only in-frame clones and drops some. The repertoire consists of some 110,000 clones, with around nine tenths occurring once and the leading ten covering approximately 19%. This material consisted of peripheral blood, taken on day 0 of AZD1222 vaccination. The source is an adult in good health.

V usage is TRBV19 and J usage is TRBJ2-7; the match to TRBD1 covers 8 bases. The CDR3 spans 14 residues. V lost 4 bases to trimming and J lost 6 bases; unmatched junction nucleotides: 8. Looked up from germline, CDR1 is LNHDA and CDR2 is SQIVND (reference sequence). The CDR3 spells CASSKETGVSEQYF. In nucleotides, the CDR3 is TGTGCCAGTAGTAAAGAGACAGGGGTTAGCGAGCAGTACTTC.

This chain links TRBV11-2 with TRBJ1-5; the D is unclear. The CDR3 extends over 13 amino acids. Trimming left V 6 bases short and J 1 base short, with 7 bases between. The germline V gene encodes CDR1 SGHAT and CDR2 FQNNGV. CDR3 amino acids: CASSSTSNQPQHF. The CDR3 nucleotides are TGTGCCAGCAGTTCGACAAGCAATCAGCCCCAGCATTTT.

This sequence joins TRBV11-1 and TRBJ1-1, with D perhaps TRBD1 (6 bases). Germline V gene data show CDR1 as SGHAT and CDR2 as FQDESV (reference sequence). The CDR3 is made up of 14 amino acids. V shed 2 bases and J shed 5 bases, with 12 bases lying between them. The CDR3 DNA follows: TGTGCCAGCAGCTTATGGACAGTACCTACTGAAGCTTTCTTT. Translation gives CASSLWTVPTEAFF.

The chain uses TRBV6-1 and TRBJ1-1; no definite D call. The CDR3 sequence is 14 residues long. Trimming took 1 base from V and 5 from J, leaving 11 bases between them. Germline lookup yields CDR1 MNHNS and CDR2 SASEGT. The CDR3 loop is CASSEGFMATEAFF. The CDR3 region has the DNA TGTGCCAGCAGTGAAGGGTTCATGGCTACTGAAGCTTTCTTT.

This chain uses TRBV19 with TRBJ1-5; D not resolved. The CDR3 has 13 amino acids. Germline assignment: CDR1 LNHDA and CDR2 SQIVND (reference sequence). V lost 0 bases, J lost 5 bases, and 5 bases lay in between. CDR3 sequence: CASSIDYYQPQHF. CDR3 sequence (DNA): TGTGCCAGTAGTATAGATTACTATCAGCCCCAGCATTTT.

J is TRBJ1-5 and V is TRBV15; no definite D call. Germline CDR1 and CDR2: LNHNV and YYDKDF (reference sequence). The CDR3 has 13 residues. Trimming took off 3 bases at V and 0 bases at J, with 3 bases between the two ends. This CDR3 is CATSSNSNQPQHF. As DNA, the CDR3 is TGTGCCACCAGCAGTAATAGCAATCAGCCCCAGCATTTT.

The chain employs TRBV5-1 and TRBJ2-2; D unresolved. The CDR3 loop spans 14 amino acids. The V gene lost 0 bases and the J gene lost 1 base, with 4 bases spanning the gap. The germline CDR1 and CDR2 sequences are SGHRS and YFSETQ. CDR3 DNA: TGCGCCAGCAGCTTGGCCAGGAACACCGGGGAGCTGTTTTTT. The encoded protein is CASSLARNTGELFF.

The gene calls are TRBV6-5 and TRBJ2-7; 9 nucleotides agree with TRBD1. The V and J ends lost 9 bases and 3 bases, in that order; junction bases with no gene match: 9. This CDR3 region has 14 residues. Germline CDR1 is MNHEY and CDR2 is SVGAGI. The CDR3 DNA follows: TGTGCCAGTGGTATTGGGGGACAGGGCTACGAGCAGTACTTC. This translates into CASGIGGQGYEQYF.

CDR3 in amino acids: CASSPGTSGVQETQYF. The CDR3, as DNA: TGTGCCAGCAGCCCGGGGACTAGCGGGGTACAAGAGACCCAGTACTTC. The chain combines TRBV3-1 (or the pseudogene TRBV3-2) with TRBJ2-5, with 13 bases aligning to TRBD2. The CDR3 runs to 16 residues. Per the germline V gene, CDR1 is LGHDT and CDR2 is YNNKEL (reference sequence). Trimming at V came to 4 bases and at J to 2 bases, leaving 4 bases not matched to a gene.

This chain connects TRBV10-2 to TRBJ1-2, with D perhaps TRBD1 (6 bases). The germline V gene encodes CDR1 WSHSY and CDR2 SAAADI. The CDR3 has 13 amino acids. Trimming stripped 4 bases from V and 7 bases from J, with 13 bases between. This CDR3 reads CASSGTEGFGYTF. The CDR3, as DNA: TGCGCCAGCAGTGGGACAGAAGGATTTGGCTACACCTTC.

The chain joins TRBV11-2 to TRBJ1-1; D gene unclear. The CDR3 covers 15 residues. Germline CDR1 and CDR2: SGHAT and FQNNGV. V gave up 1 base and J gave up 0 bases, with 9 bases separating them. The CDR3 DNA follows: TGTGCCAGCAGCTTAGTAGGCCGTCTGAACACTGAAGCTTTCTTT. Its protein is CASSLVGRLNTEAFF.

V gene TRBV20-1 combines with J gene TRBJ1-2; weak D call: TRBD1 (5 bases). V lost 5 bases to trimming and J lost 8 bases, with 12 bases between them. CDR1 is DFQATT, CDR2 SNEGSKA, per germline (reference sequence). The CDR3 has 11 amino acids. The CDR3: CSAPDRGGYTF. CDR3 sequence (DNA): TGCAGTGCTCCCGACAGAGGGGGCTACACCTTC.

This chain uses TRBV19 with TRBJ1-1; 8 nucleotides line up with TRBD1. The germline V gene has CDR1 LNHDA and CDR2 SQIVND (reference sequence). The CDR3 consists of 17 residues. Losses at the gene ends were 9 bases for V and 0 bases for J; bases not matched to a gene: 15. The DNA for the CDR3 is TGTGCCAGCTCACGGGGGGCAGGGGGCTACATGAACACTGAAGCTTTCTTT. Its protein is CASSRGAGGYMNTEAFF.

The chain links TRBV18 to TRBJ1-1; TRBD1 matches 8 bases. Germline V gene lookup returns CDR1 KGHSH and CDR2 LQKENI. The CDR3 totals 13 residues. V shed 6 bases and J 5 bases; nucleotides not matched to a gene: 5. CDR3 amino acids: CASSDRGRTEAFF. DNA for the CDR3: TGTGCCAGCTCCGACAGGGGAAGAACTGAAGCTTTCTTT.

V usage is TRBV6-6 and J usage is TRBJ1-4; 10 bases are a match to TRBD1. Germline V gene lookup returns CDR1 MNHNY and CDR2 SVGAGI (reference sequence). V was pared by 6 bases and J by 8 bases, with 6 bases of the junction left unmatched. The CDR3 length is 14 residues. The CDR3 reads CASSRDRGGEKLFF. The CDR3 DNA reads as TGTGCCAGCAGCCGGGACAGGGGAGGCGAAAAACTGTTTTTT.

The chain couples TRBV9 to TRBJ2-1; the match to TRBD2 covers 9 bases. The CDR3 is made up of 16 amino acids. Germline V gives CDR1 SGDLS, CDR2 YYNGEE. V was clipped by 0 bases and J by 8 bases; unmatched bases: 9. The CDR3 DNA follows: TGTGCCAGCAGCGTAGCTAGAGGCGGGGGGGACTATGAGCAGTTCTTC. Protein product: CASSVARGGGDYEQFF.

The chain carries TRBV7-9 and TRBJ2-5; the D gene is possibly TRBD1 (5 bases). The V gene's germline CDR1 is SEHNR and CDR2 FQNEAQ (reference sequence). The V and J ends lost 2 bases and 6 bases respectively, with 13 bases between them. This CDR3 has 14 residues. As DNA, the CDR3 is TGTGCCAGCAGCTTAAGTGGGAAGGGGCAGACCCAGTACTTC. It specifies CASSLSGKGQTQYF.

The chain employs TRBV19 and TRBJ2-1; D might be TRBD2 (5 bases). Trimming pared 2 bases from V and 8 bases from J, leaving 10 bases between. This CDR3 region has 13 residues. Germline V gives CDR1 LNHDA, CDR2 SQIVND (reference sequence). CDR3 bases: TGTGCCAGTAGTATACTAGCCCCACATGAGCAGTTCTTC. It encodes CASSILAPHEQFF.

The chain links TRBV6-5 to TRBJ2-5; D is uncertain. The CDR3 consists of 13 residues. Germline V gene sequence: CDR1 MNHEY, CDR2 SVGAGI. V was trimmed by 2 bases and J by 2 bases, leaving 6 bases between them. CDR3 in amino acids: CASSYRLQETQYF. DNA of the CDR3: TGTGCCAGCAGTTACAGGTTACAAGAGACCCAGTACTTC.

V gene TRBV5-1 combines with J gene TRBJ1-3; possible D gene TRBD1, 5 bases. CDR1 and CDR2 from the germline V gene are SGHRS and YFSETQ. The V end lost 0 bases, the J end lost 2 bases, and 15 bases lay between the germline ends. The CDR3 has 17 amino acids. CDR3 protein: CASSLEFRGSTGNTIYF. In DNA form, the CDR3 reads TGCGCCAGCAGCTTGGAGTTTCGGGGGAGTACTGGAAACACCATATATTTT. Looking up the rest from reference TRBV5-1 and TRBJ1-3 gives the full variable domain: KAGVTQTPRYLIKTRGQQVTLSCSPISGHRSVSWYQQTPGQGLQFLFEYFSETQRNKGNFPGRFSGRQFSNSRSEMNVSTLELGDSALYLCASSLEFRGSTGNTIYFGEGSWLTVV.

The CDR3 nucleotides read TGTGCCAGTAGTCGTGACAGGGGGATTGAAAAACTGTTTTTT. Residues: CASSRDRGIEKLFF. V gene TRBV19 combines with J gene TRBJ1-4, with 9 positions matching TRBD1. This CDR3 region has 14 residues. With V trimmed by 5 bases and J by 7 bases, 5 bases remained unmatched. Germline V gene data show CDR1 as LNHDA and CDR2 as SQIVND (reference sequence).

V is TRBV18 and J is TRBJ2-2; 9 bases line up with TRBD1. After removal of 4 bases from V and 5 bases from J, the junction contained 8 bases not matched to a gene. The germline gives CDR1 KGHSH, CDR2 LQKENI. This CDR3 region has 16 residues. CDR3 coding DNA: TGTGCCAGCTCACTTTCTAACAGGGGGCAAACCGGGGAGCTGTTTTTT. It codes for CASSLSNRGQTGELFF.